This TCR beta chain was sequenced during a study of metastatic and nonmetastatic thyroid tumors. Study as a whole: For malignant and benign thyroid patients, tumor or nodule tissue and blood were the sources whose repertoires were compared.

Each patient came to thyroid surgery without any prior treatment (of any kind). The study's findings and limits: As reported, TCR beta diversity in blood and tumor was significantly higher in malignant thyroid tumors than in benign nodules.

To note about this clone: Its matching antigen is unknown.

In the study's own analysis: Variation in CDR3 across clinicopathological groups served as the basis for constructing a distant-metastasis classifier in papillary thyroid cancer. TCRdb reanalyzed the PCR reads via MiXCR. TCRdb assigned the V and J calls; the authors' analysis was not used. The sample lists fewer than 40,000 clones, around 30% occurring once. Germline V gene lookup returns CDR1 KGHDR and CDR2 SFDVKD. This CDR3 has 13 residues. Trimming shortened V by 9 bases and J by 5 bases, and 15 bases separated the two germline ends. Sequencing was done on a sample of blood. The chain links TRBV24-1 to TRBJ2-5, with no clear D. This sequence was found in a female donor with papillary thyroid cancer or a benign thyroid nodule (not recorded which). Some clones in this sample may be carry-over from other donors' samples. The chain's CDR3 is CATFHGLRETQYF. In DNA form, the CDR3 reads TGTGCCACCTTTCATGGGCTACGGGAGACCCAGTACTTC.